The 17 T cell receptor beta chains below all came from one sample that was sequenced in a study of shared clonotypes between healthy human individuals. In the naive CD8 group, cells lacked CD45RO and were positively selected for CCR7, so terminally differentiated effector memory CD45RA+ cells were left out. Clones were read by immunoSEQ multiplex PCR, and TCRdb kept only the in-frame ones, dropping some. The sample lists some 2,100,000 clones, under 95% seen once, with around 1.7% in the top ten. The sample was naive CD8+ T cells from PBMCs. Source of these receptors: a young man in good health. Some clones in this sample may be carry-over from other donors' samples.

On this clone: This sample includes further DNA sequences coding for the same CDR3. The gene calls are TRBV30 and TRBJ1-1; D is possibly TRBD1 (5 bases). V was trimmed by 0 bases and J by 4 bases, leaving 9 bases between them. Germline lookup yields CDR1 GTSNPN and CDR2 SVGIG (reference sequence). CDR3 size: 13 residues. DNA of the CDR3: TGTGCCTGGAGTGTCGGGGGATCCACTGAAGCTTTCTTT. This codes for CAWSVGGSTEAFF.

This clone was seen a few times. V and J are TRBV6-1 and TRBJ1-1; 7 bases map to TRBD1. Trimming at V came to 6 bases and at J to 7 bases, leaving 5 bases not matched to a gene. Germline V CDR1 and CDR2: MNHNS, SASEGT. CDR3 length equals 12 residues. The CDR3 is CASRNRGYEAFF. The CDR3 region has the DNA TGTGCCAGCAGGAACAGGGGATATGAAGCTTTCTTT.

The V gene is TRBV2, the J gene TRBJ2-7; 9 bases line up with TRBD2. CDR1 is SNHLY, CDR2 FYNNEI, per germline. Trimming removed 2 bases from V and 3 bases from J; junction bases left unmatched: 8. The CDR3 length is 16 residues. CDR3 loop: CASSETRREGGYEQYF. CDR3 sequence (DNA): TGTGCCAGCAGTGAAACGCGGCGGGAGGGCGGCTACGAGCAGTACTTC.

This clone occurred once. The same CDR3 also results from other DNA sequences found in this sample. V gene TRBV4-3 combines with J gene TRBJ2-1; D not resolved. The CDR3 spans 13 residues. The germline CDR1 and CDR2 sequences are LGHNA and YSLEER. Trimming took off 0 bases at V and 7 bases at J, with 7 bases between the two ends. CDR3 sequence (DNA): TGCGCCAGCAGCCAAGATCTTAGGAATGAGCAGTTCTTC. The encoded protein is CASSQDLRNEQFF.

This chain connects TRBV15 to TRBJ2-3, with D unresolved. The CDR3 runs 13 residues. V was shortened by 5 bases and J by 8 bases, with 14 bases between the two germline ends. Germline V gene lookup returns CDR1 LNHNV and CDR2 YYDKDF (reference sequence). This CDR3 is CATSPQSPSTQYF. The DNA for the CDR3 is TGTGCCACCAGCCCGCAGTCTCCCAGTACGCAGTATTTT.

The chain links TRBV19 to TRBJ2-7; TRBD1 or TRBD2 may be the D gene (5 bases each). Per germline, CDR1 LNHDA and CDR2 SQIVND (reference sequence). V lost 3 bases to trimming and J lost 6 bases, with 9 bases between them. The CDR3 contains 12 residues. CDR3 in amino acids: CASSILRGEQYF. CDR3 in DNA: TGTGCCAGTAGTATCTTGAGGGGCGAGCAGTACTTC. Full variable domain (rest looked up from reference TRBV19 and TRBJ2-7): DGGITQSPKYLFRKEGQNVTLSCEQNLNHDAMYWYRQDPGQGLRLIYYSQIVNDFQKGDIAEGYSVSREKKESFPLTVTSAQKNPTAFYLCASSILRGEQYFGPGTRLTVT.

This rearrangement joins TRBV18 to TRBJ2-5, with 8 bases lining up with TRBD2. J lost 3 bases, V lost 2 bases, and 17 bases had no gene match. Looked up from germline, CDR1 is KGHSH and CDR2 is LQKENI. The CDR3 length is 19 residues. DNA for the CDR3: TGTGCCAGCTCACCATTCAAATCCTCCGCTAGCGGGTTTAAAGAGACCCAGTACTTC. As protein: CASSPFKSSASGFKETQYF.

The chain combines TRBV4-2 with TRBJ1-4; D unclear. There are 15 residues in the CDR3. Per germline, CDR1 LGHNA and CDR2 YNFKEQ. Trimming took off 0 bases at V and 8 bases at J, with 13 bases between the two ends. The CDR3 protein is CASSQDSWGGEKLFF. In DNA, the CDR3 is TGTGCCAGCAGCCAAGACTCCTGGGGTGGGGAAAAACTGTTTTTT.

The V and J genes are TRBV7-3 and TRBJ2-1; D not resolved. The V gene lost 1 base and the J gene lost 0 bases, with 10 bases spanning the gap. This CDR3 is built from 16 residues. Germline CDR1 is SGHTA and CDR2 is FQGTGA. CDR3 in amino acids: CASSLSRRSSYNEQFF. The CDR3 nucleotides read TGTGCCAGCAGCTTAAGTCGTCGAAGCTCCTACAATGAGCAGTTCTTC.

Turning to this clone: The same CDR3 is also encoded by other DNA sequences in this sample. The chain joins TRBV4-3 to TRBJ1-3; D is unresolved. Germline lookup yields CDR1 LGHNA and CDR2 YSLEER. This CDR3 comprises 14 residues. V gave up 0 bases and J gave up 0 bases, with 3 bases separating them. In DNA, the CDR3 is TGCGCCAGCAGCCAAGATTTCTCTGGAAACACCATATATTTT. Translating it yields CASSQDFSGNTIYF.

The chain carries TRBV7-9 and TRBJ2-5; D may be TRBD1 (9 bases). The germline CDR1 and CDR2 sequences are SEHNR and FQNEAQ (reference sequence). This CDR3 is 16 amino acids long. V was pared by 5 bases and J by 3 bases, with 19 bases between. CDR3 nucleotides: TGTGCCAGCAGCCCCCGGGAGGGGACAGGGAAAGAGACCCAGTACTTC. Its protein is CASSPREGTGKETQYF.

This clone was seen once. The chain joins TRBV5-6 to TRBJ2-7, with unresolved D. V lost 0 bases and J 4 bases, leaving 8 bases between the germline ends. The length of the CDR3 is 13 residues. Germline V gene lookup returns CDR1 SGHDT and CDR2 YYEEEE. CDR3: CASSLEANYEQYF. In DNA form, the CDR3 reads TGTGCCAGCAGCTTGGAGGCGAATTACGAGCAGTACTTC. The full variable domain, rest sourced from reference TRBV5-6 and TRBJ2-7, is DAGVTQSPTHLIKTRGQQVTLRCSPKSGHDTVSWYQQALGQGPQFIFQYYEEEERQRGNFPDRFSGHQFPNYSSELNVNALLLGDSALYLCASSLEANYEQYFGPGTRLTVT.

This clone has only one observation. The CDR3 is CASSPFGQGWSGELFF. The CDR3 DNA follows: TGTGCCAGCAGCCCATTCGGACAGGGGTGGTCCGGGGAGCTGTTTTTT. The V call is TRBV7-9, the J call TRBJ2-2, with TRBD1 matching over 9 bases. The V gene end was trimmed by 5 bases and the J gene end by 6 bases; junction bases not matched to a gene: 10. In germline, CDR1 is SEHNR, CDR2 FQNEAQ (reference sequence). The CDR3 has 16 amino acids.

This chain links TRBV5-1 with TRBJ2-7, with a weak D call TRBD2 (6 bases). Per the germline V gene, CDR1 is SGHRS and CDR2 is YFSETQ. The CDR3 loop spans 13 amino acids. Trimming removed 5 bases at V and 2 bases at J, with 11 bases between. CDR3 loop: CASRSSATYEQYF. In nucleotides, the CDR3 is TGCGCCAGCAGATCTAGCGCGACCTACGAGCAGTACTTC.

This chain links TRBV11-2 with TRBJ2-3; possibly TRBD1 for D (7 bases). The germline V gene encodes CDR1 SGHAT and CDR2 FQNNGV. V gave up 1 base and J gave up 2 bases, with 16 bases separating them. The CDR3 is 17 amino acids. The CDR3 DNA reads TGTGCCAGCAGCTTAGGGTTGGAGGGGGCGTACACAGATACGCAGTATTTT. Protein: CASSLGLEGAYTDTQYF.

The V gene is TRBV9, the J gene TRBJ2-1; 13 bases line up with TRBD2. V shed 3 bases, J shed 6 bases, and the junction held 9 bases outside the gene matches. The CDR3 runs to 17 residues. The V gene's germline CDR1 is SGDLS and CDR2 YYNGEE. The CDR3 loop is CASSGGLAGVIGNEQFF. DNA for the CDR3: TGTGCCAGCAGCGGCGGACTAGCGGGAGTGATAGGCAATGAGCAGTTCTTC.

The chain couples TRBV5-8 to TRBJ1-3; D call uncertain. The CDR3 is 15 amino acids. The V gene lost 0 bases and the J gene lost 1 base, with 8 bases spanning the gap. The germline V gene has CDR1 SGHTS and CDR2 YDEGEE. The CDR3: CASSLGRLSGNTIYF. Written as DNA, the CDR3 is TGTGCCAGCAGCTTGGGGCGGCTATCTGGAAACACCATATATTTT.